This T cell receptor beta chain appears in the sequencing data of a study of shared clonotypes between healthy human individuals. Once extracted for a subset, genomic DNA was divided evenly among several immunoSEQ plates. Libraries were prepared by immunoSEQ multiplex PCR; TCRdb keeps only in-frame clonotypes and omits some of them. The repertoire includes some 2.3 million clones, just over 90% of them detected once, and around 0.4% sits in the top ten. This CDR3 contains 21 residues. The chain uses TRBV21-1 and TRBJ2-3; the DNA was not compared with TRBD2, the D call given in the table. TRBV21-1 is labeled a pseudogene. Material: naive CD4+ T cells from PBMCs. Documented subset: CD45RA+ positively selected. This clonotype was sampled from a man younger than 35 in good health. Some clones in this sample may be carry-over from other donors' samples. The CDR3 nucleotides are TGTGCCAGCAGCAAGGGGCCTGGGGAAGCGGGCGGGAGGTCTATCACAGATACGCAGTATTTT. Amino acid sequence: CASSKGPGEAGGRSITDTQYF.